One T cell receptor (beta chain) is described in this entry. This sample is part of a study of T cell clonotyping in hematopoietic cell transplantation. This CDR3 has 13 amino acids. Germline CDR1 reads SEHNR; CDR2 reads FQNEAQ (reference sequence). With 6 bases removed from V and 3 bases from J, the gap between germline ends came to 12 bases. Produced via immunoSEQ multiplex PCR; TCRdb's table is partial and in-frame only. Here the sample spans approximately 10,000 clones, around 90% being singletons. This sequence originates from a woman aged 50 to 60 in good health. Some clones in this sample may be carry-over from other donors' samples. Sequenced material: peripheral blood mononuclear cells. The V and J genes are TRBV7-9 and TRBJ2-7; a weak D match, TRBD1 (6 bases). The CDR3 DNA reads TGTGCCAGCAGGGGGTGGACAGACTACGAGCAGTACTTC. It specifies CASRGWTDYEQYF.